These 5 T cell receptor beta chains came from one sample sequenced in a study of blood T cell repertoires in COVID-19. Method: immunoSEQ multiplex PCR; TCRdb's copy keeps in-frame clones and lacks some. This table holds about 500,000 clones, roughly 90% found once. Sequencing was performed on PBMCs or T cells enriched from blood (not recorded which). The receptors here all came from a woman between 18 and 30 years old who had recovered from COVID-19.

The chain couples TRBV19 to TRBJ1-6; D remains ambiguous. Germline assignment: CDR1 LNHDA and CDR2 SQIVND (reference sequence). V was shortened by 9 bases and J by 2 bases, with 14 bases between the two germline ends. The CDR3 loop spans 15 amino acids. The CDR3 DNA sequence: TGTGCCAGCCACGGGGAAAGGACCTATAATTCACCCCTCCACTTT. Protein: CASHGERTYNSPLHF. Variable domain in full (rest from reference TRBV19 and TRBJ1-6): DGGITQSPKYLFRKEGQNVTLSCEQNLNHDAMYWYRQDPGQGLRLIYYSQIVNDFQKGDIAEGYSVSREKKESFPLTVTSAQKNPTAFYLCASHGERTYNSPLHFGNGTRLTVT.

The chain carries TRBV23-1 and TRBJ2-7; perhaps TRBD2 as D (7 bases). TRBV23-1 qualifies as an ORF whose function is uncertain. V gave up 4 bases and J gave up 4 bases, with 23 bases separating them. This CDR3 comprises 17 residues. The CDR3 is CASSLNRGVRGGYEQYF. The CDR3 bases are TGCGCCAGCAGTCTCAACCGGGGTGTGAGGGGGGGGTACGAGCAGTACTTC.

This clone was detected only once. The chain links TRBV6-1 to TRBJ2-1; TRBD1 is a possible D gene (6 bases). The V end lost 1 base, the J end lost 10 bases, and 14 bases lay between the germline ends. The germline V gene has CDR1 MNHNS and CDR2 SASEGT. The CDR3 is 14 residues long. In nucleotides, the CDR3 is TGTGCCAGCAGTGAAGACCTGTGGACAGCGGAGCAGTTCTTC. It specifies CASSEDLWTAEQFF.

This clone was recorded once. The rearrangement uses TRBV30 and TRBJ1-2; D remains ambiguous. Germline CDR1 and CDR2: GTSNPN and SVGIG (reference sequence). Trimming took off 3 bases at V and 3 bases at J, with 14 bases between the two ends. The CDR3 length is 14 residues. The DNA for the CDR3 is TGTGCCTGGAGCGCACTCCGGGAGGACTATGGCTACACCTTC. Encoded protein: CAWSALREDYGYTF. The complete variable domain, with remaining parts taken from reference TRBV30 and TRBJ1-2, reads SQTIHQWPATLVQPVGSPLSLECTVEGTSNPNLYWYRQAAGRGLQLLFYSVGIGQISSEVPQNLSASRPQDRQFILSSKKLLLSDSGFYLCAWSALREDYGYTFGSGTRLTVV.

For the CDR3, the DNA is TGTGCCAGCAGCTTGGGACTGGGGGGAGGACAGCCCCAGCATTTT. It encodes CASSLGLGGGQPQHF. The rearrangement joins TRBV11-2 to TRBJ1-5; a weak D match, TRBD1 (5 bases). CDR3 length: 15 amino acids. Germline-derived CDR1 and CDR2 are SGHAT and FQNNGV. V lost 3 bases and J 7 bases, leaving 16 bases between the germline ends.